The entry below gives a single T cell receptor (beta chain) sequence along with its context. Which antigen it targets is not known. It has no much larger one-base neighbor in the sample; base qualities were not kept. TCRbeta CDR3 regions were amplified from genomic DNA by means of the immunoSEQ Assay, a bias-controlled multiplex PCR. Regarding the original processing steps: The number of nucleated cells in each sample was estimated from the amplification of reference gene primers within the assay. To quantify the absolute abundance of each unique TCRbeta CDR3 rearrangement, sequence reads were collapsed and filtered. Productive Simpson clonality was computed per sample as the square root of Simpson's diversity index over productive rearrangements. The table comes from immuneACCESS by way of TCRdb, which keeps in-frame sequences with V and J called. Part of the clones is missing from these tables; in studies checked, under half for an unresolved V gene and the rest for unknown reasons. Clonal size and the V and J genes are those of that table, whereas D and trimming came from the DNA. For this sample there are about 330,000 clones; over 80% appear just once. In total, the top ten clones hold approximately 9.3% of the sample.

The sample is drawn from a study of blood T cell repertoires in COVID-19 (dated by TCRdb to 2018 to 2020). Regarding the research as a whole: The collaborator samples originated in the United States, Italy and Spain and spanned the acute and convalescent phases of COVID-19. A freely available public database, intended as a resource for researchers studying the immune response to SARS-CoV-2, is where the repertoires were released. Sample metadata almost always included a de-identified subject ID, COVID-19 status, age in years and sex. HLA class I and class II types, where available, came from metadata supplied by the sample provider rather than from assay-based typing. Samples were obtained from the ongoing ImmuneRACE study (first 160 participants) and from about 1,300 subjects provided by 6 global collaborators. The material from the prospective study consisted of cDNA or gDNA derived from T cells, B-cell-depleted T cells, or PBMCs. Deeply sampled blood TCRbeta repertoires from subjects exposed to, actively infected with, or recovered from COVID-19 were included in the dataset.

CDR1 and CDR2, looked up from the germline V gene (reference sequence), are MNHEY and SMNVEV. Including the terminal cysteine and phenylalanine, the CDR3 comprises 14 residues. The retained sequence is limited to the CDR3, 42 bases, with the frame set at the first base. The V end loses 5 bases and the J end loses 4 bases, and a stretch of 11 bases separates them. Study-wide findings and limitations: How much clinical and demographic metadata was included differed by source and by participant, and the metadata was provided uncurated.

In Seattle, one collaborating source enrolled patients while the infection was active and tracked those patients longitudinally over the course of disease. Each collaborating institution followed its own protocols to collect whole blood in K2EDTA tubes. For TCRbeta analysis, collaborators shipped samples in one of three forms: frozen whole blood, isolated PBMCs, or DNA extracted from either of those sample types. Sample: peripheral blood. The TCR comes from a man in his thirties or forties with COVID-19, enrolled during active disease. The receptor chain draws on TRBV27 and TRBJ2-2; no D gene call is confident. The DNA sequence is TGTGCCAGCAGTCGCGCGGTGACCACCGGGGAGCTGTTTTTT. Its product reads: CASSRAVTTGELFF.